The following is a T cell receptor beta chain sequence with its context. Its antigen is as yet unknown. Germline CDR1 reads SGHTA; CDR2 reads FQGTGA. This CDR3 has 12 amino acids. V was clipped by 5 bases and J by 15 bases; unmatched bases: 6. This sample was taken from a study of cytomegalovirus exposure and HLA in healthy donors. The PCR contained 60 Vbeta and 13 Jbeta primers. Sequencing was performed with immunoSEQ multiplex PCR; in TCRdb, only in-frame clones are kept and a portion is missing. The table includes about 170,000 clones, roughly 84% detected once. The study's findings and limits: Reportedly, fewer N-insertions than the approximately 610-donor mean appeared in an Asian-associated ancestry cluster in a later analysis. Sequencing likely produced, as an artifact, a cluster of highly shared sequence variants. TCR beta V- and J-gene trimming was later associated with a missense DCLRE1C variant. TCR beta sequences numbering around 15,000 were associated with HLA alleles at 0.05 false discovery rate in a later analysis.

Sequencing used PBMCs. This clonotype was obtained from a male donor in good health and CMV-seronegative. This chain connects TRBV7-3 to TRBJ2-1, with 11 bases fitting TRBD1. The CDR3 region has the DNA TGTGCCAGCAGCCTTGGACAGGGGGCTCTGTTCTTC. Encoded protein: CASSLGQGALFF.